This T cell receptor (beta chain) was captured in a study of T cell responses to AZD1222 COVID-19 vaccine. TCRdb keeps only in-frame clones here, not all; method: immunoSEQ multiplex PCR. The sample records about 94,000 clones, 88% being singletons. Only a few counts were recorded for this clone. Per the germline V gene, CDR1 is SEHNR and CDR2 is FQNEAQ (reference sequence). V shed 5 bases and J shed 8 bases, with 15 bases lying between them. CDR3 length: 14 amino acids. The sequence came from an adult in good health. The chain recombines TRBV7-9 with TRBJ1-4; maybe TRBD1 (5 bases). The sequenced sample was peripheral blood, obtained on day 0 of AZD1222 vaccination. The CDR3 here is CASSGERGWEKLFF. DNA of the CDR3: TGTGCCAGCAGCGGGGAGAGGGGTTGGGAAAAACTGTTTTTT.